The sequence of this T cell receptor beta chain was determined in a study of CD8 T cells in ankylosing spondylitis. Each CDR3 protein gets one entry after TCRdb re-called the 5' RACE reads with MiXCR. The sample holds roughly 670,000 distinct CDR3 sequences, 15% to 20% seen once. To note about this clonotype: As yet, its antigen is unknown.

Study results and caveats: Both synovial fluid and blood in reactive arthritis had previously been reported to carry some motif variants. Ankylosing spondylitis blood appeared to be characterized by a TCR beta motif of about 8 highly homologous variants.

The CDR3 is 11 residues long. Germline loops: CDR1 SNHLY, CDR2 FYNNEI. The V gene end was trimmed by 4 bases and the J gene end by 9 bases; junction bases not matched to a gene: 2. J is TRBJ2-5 and V is TRBV2; 7 bases fit TRBD2. This TCR was recovered from a male donor with ankylosing spondylitis. The specimen was blood, either unsorted or a sorted T cell fraction (not recorded which). As DNA, the CDR3 is TGTGCCAGCAGTGGGGCGGGGGCCCAGTACTTC. It specifies CASSGAGAQYF.